This T cell receptor beta chain was profiled in a study of blood T cell repertoires in COVID-19. Study background: COVID-19 samples collected from the United States, Italy and Spain covered acute and convalescent phases. T cells, B-cell-depleted T cells, or PBMCs provided the cDNA or gDNA that served as material.

The table came from immunoSEQ multiplex PCR; TCRdb's copy has only in-frame clones and leaves some out. This sample has 650,000 to 800,000 clones, with about nine tenths found just once. CDR3 length equals 16 residues. The V and J ends lost 5 bases and 6 bases, in that order; junction bases with no gene match: 16. The germline gives CDR1 PRHDT, CDR2 FYEKMQ (reference sequence). This rearrangement joins TRBV13 to TRBJ2-7, with TRBD1 matching 7 bases. The sequencing sample was made of peripheral blood. The receptor's source is a woman aged 18-29 years with acute or convalescent COVID-19. Here the CDR3 DNA reads TGTGCCAGCAGCCCCTTAAACGACAGGGTCGTGGGCGAGCAGTACTTC. This encodes CASSPLNDRVVGEQYF.